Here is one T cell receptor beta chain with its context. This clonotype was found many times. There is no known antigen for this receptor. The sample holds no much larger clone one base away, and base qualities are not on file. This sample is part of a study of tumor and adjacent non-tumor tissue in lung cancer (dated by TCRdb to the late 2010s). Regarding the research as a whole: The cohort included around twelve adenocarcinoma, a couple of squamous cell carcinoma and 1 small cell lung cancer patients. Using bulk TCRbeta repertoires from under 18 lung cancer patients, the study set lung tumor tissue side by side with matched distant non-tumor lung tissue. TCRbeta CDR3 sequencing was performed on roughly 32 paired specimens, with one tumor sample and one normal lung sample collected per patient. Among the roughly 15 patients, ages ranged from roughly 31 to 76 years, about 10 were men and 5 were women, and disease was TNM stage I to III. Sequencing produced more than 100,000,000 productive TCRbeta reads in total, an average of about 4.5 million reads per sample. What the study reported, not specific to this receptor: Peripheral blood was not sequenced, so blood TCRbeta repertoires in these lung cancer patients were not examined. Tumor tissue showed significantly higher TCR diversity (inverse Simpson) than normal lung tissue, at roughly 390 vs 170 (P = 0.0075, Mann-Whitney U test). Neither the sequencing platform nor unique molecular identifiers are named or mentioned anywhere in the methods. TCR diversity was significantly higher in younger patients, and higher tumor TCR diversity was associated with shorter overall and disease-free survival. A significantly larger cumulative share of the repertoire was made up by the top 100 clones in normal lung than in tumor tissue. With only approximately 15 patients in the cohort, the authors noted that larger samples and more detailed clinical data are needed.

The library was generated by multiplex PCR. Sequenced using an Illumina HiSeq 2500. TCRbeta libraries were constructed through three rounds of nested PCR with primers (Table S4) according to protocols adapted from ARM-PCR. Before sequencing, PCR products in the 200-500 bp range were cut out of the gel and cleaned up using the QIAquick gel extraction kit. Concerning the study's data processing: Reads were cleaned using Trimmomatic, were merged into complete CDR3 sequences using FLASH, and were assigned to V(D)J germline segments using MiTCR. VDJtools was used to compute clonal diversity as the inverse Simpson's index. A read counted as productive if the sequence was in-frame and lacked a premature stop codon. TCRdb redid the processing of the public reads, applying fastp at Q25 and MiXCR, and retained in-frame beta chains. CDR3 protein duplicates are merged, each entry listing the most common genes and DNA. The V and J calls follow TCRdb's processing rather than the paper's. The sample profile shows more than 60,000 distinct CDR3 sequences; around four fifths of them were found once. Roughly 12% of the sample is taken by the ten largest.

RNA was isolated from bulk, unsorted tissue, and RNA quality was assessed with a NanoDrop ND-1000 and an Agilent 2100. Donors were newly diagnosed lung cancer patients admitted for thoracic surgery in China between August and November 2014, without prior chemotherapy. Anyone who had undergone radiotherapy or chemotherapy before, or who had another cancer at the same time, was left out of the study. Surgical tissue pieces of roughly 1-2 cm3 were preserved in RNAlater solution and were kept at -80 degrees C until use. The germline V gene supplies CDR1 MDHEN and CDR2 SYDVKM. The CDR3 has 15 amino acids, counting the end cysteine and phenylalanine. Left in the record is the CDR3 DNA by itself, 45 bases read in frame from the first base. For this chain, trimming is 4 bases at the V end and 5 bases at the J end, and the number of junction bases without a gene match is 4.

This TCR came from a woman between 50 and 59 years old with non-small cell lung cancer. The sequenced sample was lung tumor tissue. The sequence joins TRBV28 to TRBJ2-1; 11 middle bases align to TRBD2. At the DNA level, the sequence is TGTGCCAGCAGTTGGACACTAGCGGGAGACAATGAGCAGTTCTTC. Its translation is CASSWTLAGDNEQFF.